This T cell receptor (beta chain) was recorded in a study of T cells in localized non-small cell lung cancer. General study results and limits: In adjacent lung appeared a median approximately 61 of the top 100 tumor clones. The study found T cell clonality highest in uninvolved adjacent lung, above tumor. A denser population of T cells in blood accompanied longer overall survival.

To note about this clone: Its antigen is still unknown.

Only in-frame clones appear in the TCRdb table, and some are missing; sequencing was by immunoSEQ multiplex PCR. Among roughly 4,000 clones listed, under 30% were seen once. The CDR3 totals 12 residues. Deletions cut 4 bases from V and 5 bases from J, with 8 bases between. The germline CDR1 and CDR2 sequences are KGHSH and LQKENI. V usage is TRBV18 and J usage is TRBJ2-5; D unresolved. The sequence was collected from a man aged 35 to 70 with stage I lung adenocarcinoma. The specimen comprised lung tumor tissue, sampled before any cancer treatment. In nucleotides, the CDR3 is TGTGCCAGCTCACACTTCGGGGAGACCCAGTACTTC. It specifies CASSHFGETQYF.